The 13 T cell receptor beta chains given below trace back to one sample, sequenced in a study of blood T cell dynamics during melanoma immunotherapy. Time point denoted: pre-treatment baseline. TCRdb's table, derived via immunoSEQ multiplex PCR, lists solely in-frame clones and lacks some. Of approximately 17,000 clones listed, approximately 89% were seen once; the top ten hold about 2%. The sample was blood, taken from a patient treated with checkpoint blockade. The source is a human donor with melanoma.

The rearrangement links TRBV10-3 to TRBJ1-1, with D tentatively TRBD1 (5 bases). Germline CDR1 ENHRY, CDR2 SYGVKD. The CDR3 is 15 amino acids. Trimming pared 0 bases from V and 3 bases from J, leaving 11 bases between. CDR3 in DNA: TGTGCCATCAGTGAGTCGGGGCGGGGAGACACTGAAGCTTTCTTT. This translates into CAISESGRGDTEAFF.

This chain connects TRBV6-4 to TRBJ1-5, with 7 bases fitting TRBD1. CDR1 MRHNA and CDR2 SNTAGT come from the germline V gene. The CDR3 covers 16 residues. V dropped 3 bases and J dropped 2; count of bases not matched to a gene: 7. The CDR3 region has the DNA TGTGCCAGCAGTGAAGGGGGCCGTGGGGGCAATCAGCCCCAGCATTTT. Residues: CASSEGGRGGNQPQHF.

The V and J genes are TRBV5-4 and TRBJ2-4; D is perhaps TRBD1 (6 bases). V dropped 4 bases and J dropped 7 bases, with 9 bases sitting between them. CDR3 length: 12 amino acids. Germline-derived CDR1 and CDR2 are SGHNT and YYREEE (reference sequence). The CDR3, as DNA: TGTGCCAGCAGCGTTACAGGGAACATTCAGTACTTC. As protein: CASSVTGNIQYF.

The genes are TRBV6-1 and TRBJ2-5, with D perhaps TRBD1 (5 bases). Germline CDR1 reads MNHNS; CDR2 reads SASEGT. Trimming left V 2 bases short and J 3 bases short, with 16 bases between. The CDR3 covers 16 residues. In DNA form, the CDR3 reads TGTGCCAGCAGTGAATGGGGCTTATCCACTAAAGAGACCCAGTACTTC. Its protein product is CASSEWGLSTKETQYF.

The J gene is TRBJ2-1, the V gene TRBV30; weak D call: TRBD2 (5 bases). Germline assignment: CDR1 GTSNPN and CDR2 SVGIG (reference sequence). The CDR3 consists of 12 residues. The ends were cut back, 1 base at V and 9 bases at J, with 10 bases in the middle. The CDR3: CAWSEGSGEQFF. CDR3 DNA: TGTGCCTGGAGTGAAGGGAGTGGTGAGCAGTTCTTC.

The V call is TRBV7-8, the J call TRBJ2-5; D is tentatively TRBD1 or TRBD2 (5 bases each). CDR3 length: 17 amino acids. The germline V gene encodes CDR1 SGHVS and CDR2 FQNEAQ. V was pared by 3 bases and J by 1 base, with 18 bases between. This CDR3 is CASSFGLGDGRQETQYF. The DNA of the CDR3 is TGTGCCAGCAGCTTTGGATTGGGGGATGGTCGCCAAGAGACCCAGTACTTC.

The chain joins TRBV6-6 to TRBJ1-2, with 7 positions matching TRBD1. This CDR3 has 13 residues. V shed 5 bases and J 1 base; nucleotides not matched to a gene: 1. Germline loops: CDR1 MNHNY, CDR2 SVGAGI (reference sequence). The CDR3 region has the DNA TGTGCCAGCAGTCGGGACAGTAACTATGGCTACACCTTC. Residues: CASSRDSNYGYTF.

The chain is built from TRBV19 and TRBJ1-4, with 8 bases fitting TRBD1. Germline CDR1 reads LNHDA; CDR2 reads SQIVND (reference sequence). V shed 4 bases and J 0 bases; nucleotides not matched to a gene: 1. CDR3 size: 15 residues. DNA of the CDR3: TGTGCCAGTAGTAAACAGGGGGCAACTAATGAAAAACTGTTTTTT. Translation gives CASSKQGATNEKLFF. Full variable domain (missing parts from reference TRBV19 and TRBJ1-4): DGGITQSPKYLFRKEGQNVTLSCEQNLNHDAMYWYRQDPGQGLRLIYYSQIVNDFQKGDIAEGYSVSREKKESFPLTVTSAQKNPTAFYLCASSKQGATNEKLFFGSGTQLSVL.

The chain links TRBV4-1 to TRBJ1-1; 9 bases fit TRBD1. V shed 1 base, J shed 3 bases, and the junction held 0 bases outside the gene matches. The germline V gene has CDR1 MGHRA and CDR2 YSYEKL. The CDR3 consists of 14 residues. The CDR3 sequence: CASSQGDRDTEAFF. Written as DNA, the CDR3 is TGCGCCAGCAGCCAAGGGGACAGGGACACTGAAGCTTTCTTT.

The chain has TRBV7-9 and TRBJ1-2; the D is unclear. CDR3 length equals 17 residues. The ends were cut back, 1 base at V and 4 bases at J, with 19 bases in the middle. CDR1 is SEHNR and CDR2 is FQNEAQ in the germline V gene (reference sequence). This chain's CDR3 is CASSLGHRYTRSYGYTF. The DNA of the CDR3 is TGTGCCAGCAGCTTAGGACACCGCTATACCCGAAGCTATGGCTACACCTTC.

V usage is TRBV9 and J usage is TRBJ2-1, with TRBD2 as a possible D gene (6 bases). The CDR3 consists of 14 residues. The ends were cut back, 2 bases at V and 3 bases at J, with 9 bases in the middle. CDR1 and CDR2 from the germline V gene are SGDLS and YYNGEE. The CDR3 DNA reads as TGTGCCAGCAGCGTGGAGGGGATCTACAATGAGCAGTTCTTC. Translated: CASSVEGIYNEQFF.

The J gene is TRBJ2-7, the V gene TRBV25-1; TRBD2 aligns across 7 bases. Per the germline V gene, CDR1 is MGHDK and CDR2 is SYGVNS. The V segment lost 4 bases and the J segment 2 bases; nucleotides outside the gene matches: 5. This CDR3 comprises 14 residues. CDR3 DNA sequence: TGTGCCAGCAGTGGCCGTCGGGGGGCCTACGAGCAGTACTTC. It codes for CASSGRRGAYEQYF.

This chain uses TRBV18 with TRBJ1-3; TRBD1 matches at 9 bases. The ends lost 3 bases at V and 2 bases at J; junction bases unmatched: 11. Germline V CDR1 and CDR2: KGHSH, LQKENI. This CDR3 contains 18 residues. The CDR3: CASSPTTGTGNTGNTIYF. The CDR3 coding sequence is TGTGCCAGCTCACCGACTACCGGGACAGGGAACACTGGAAACACCATATATTTT.